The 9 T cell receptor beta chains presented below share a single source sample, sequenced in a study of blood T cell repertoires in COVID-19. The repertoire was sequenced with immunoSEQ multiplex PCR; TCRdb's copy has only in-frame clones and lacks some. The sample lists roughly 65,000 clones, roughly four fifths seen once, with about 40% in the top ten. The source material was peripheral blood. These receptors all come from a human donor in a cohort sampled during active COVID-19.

The CDR3 reads CASSPGTGGRNSPLHF. Here the CDR3 DNA reads TGTGCCAGCAGCCCAGGGACAGGGGGCCGGAATTCACCCCTCCACTTT. The chain recombines TRBV3-1 (or the pseudogene TRBV3-2) with TRBJ1-6; 12 positions agree with TRBD1. The CDR3 consists of 16 residues. Germline CDR1 and CDR2: LGHDT and YNNKEL (reference sequence). V was clipped by 4 bases and J by 7 bases; unmatched bases: 5.

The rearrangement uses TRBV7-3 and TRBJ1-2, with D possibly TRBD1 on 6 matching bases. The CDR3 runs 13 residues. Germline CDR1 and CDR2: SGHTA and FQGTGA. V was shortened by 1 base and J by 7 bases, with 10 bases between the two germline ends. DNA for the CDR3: TGTGCCAGCAGCTTAATCAGAGGGGGTGGCTACACCTTC. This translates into CASSLIRGGGYTF.

The CDR3 sequence is CASSPRTEGGYTF. Here the CDR3 DNA reads TGTGCCAGCTCACCTAGGACGGAGGGTGGCTACACCTTC. The chain employs TRBV18 and TRBJ1-2; no reliable D call. The CDR3 is made up of 13 amino acids. Per the germline V gene, CDR1 is KGHSH and CDR2 is LQKENI. The ends were cut back, 3 bases at V and 7 bases at J, with 12 bases in the middle.

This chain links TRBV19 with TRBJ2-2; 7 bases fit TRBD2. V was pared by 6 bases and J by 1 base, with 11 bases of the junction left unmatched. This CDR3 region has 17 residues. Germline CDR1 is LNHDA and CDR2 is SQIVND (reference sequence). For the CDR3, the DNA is TGTGCCAGTAGGGCCCCGACGGGGGGTAGGAACACCGGGGAGCTGTTTTTT. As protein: CASRAPTGGRNTGELFF.

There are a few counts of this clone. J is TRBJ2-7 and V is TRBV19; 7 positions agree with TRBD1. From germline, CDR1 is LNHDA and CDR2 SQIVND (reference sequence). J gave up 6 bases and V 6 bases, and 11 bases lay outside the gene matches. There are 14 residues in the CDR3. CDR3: CASRTSGTETEQYF. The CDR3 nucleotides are TGTGCCAGTAGGACCTCCGGGACAGAAACCGAGCAGTACTTC.

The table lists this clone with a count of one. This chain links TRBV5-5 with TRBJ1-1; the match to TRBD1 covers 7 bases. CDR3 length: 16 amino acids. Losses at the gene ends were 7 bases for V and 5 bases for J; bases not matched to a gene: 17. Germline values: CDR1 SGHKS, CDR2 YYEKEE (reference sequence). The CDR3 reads CASQGPEGARRTEAFF. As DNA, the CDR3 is TGTGCCAGCCAGGGGCCGGAGGGGGCGCGAAGGACTGAAGCTTTCTTT.

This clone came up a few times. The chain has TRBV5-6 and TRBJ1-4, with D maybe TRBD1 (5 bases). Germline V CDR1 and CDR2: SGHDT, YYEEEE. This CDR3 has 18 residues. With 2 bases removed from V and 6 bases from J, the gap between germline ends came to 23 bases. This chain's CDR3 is CASSFPVATAGEDEKLFF. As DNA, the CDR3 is TGTGCCAGCAGCTTCCCCGTGGCGACAGCGGGGGAAGATGAAAAACTGTTTTTT.

The CDR3 DNA reads as TGTGCCAGCAGCCGCGAGACTGCCACCTTCCACGAGCAGTACTTC. The encoded protein is CASSRETATFHEQYF. This chain connects TRBV5-4 to TRBJ2-7, with D unclear. Germline values: CDR1 SGHNT, CDR2 YYREEE (reference sequence). This CDR3 spans 15 amino acids. Trimming took 4 bases from V and 5 from J, leaving 19 bases between them.

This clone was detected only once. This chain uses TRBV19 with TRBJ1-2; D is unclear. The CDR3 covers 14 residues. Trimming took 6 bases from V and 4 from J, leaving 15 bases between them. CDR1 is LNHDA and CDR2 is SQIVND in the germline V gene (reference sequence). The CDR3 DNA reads TGTGCCAGTAGCGTTACGGGGAAAGGCTATGGCTACACCTTC. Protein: CASSVTGKGYGYTF.